A selection of T cell receptor beta chains follows, all from one sample in a study of blood T cell repertoires in COVID-19. Libraries were prepared by immunoSEQ multiplex PCR; TCRdb keeps only in-frame clonotypes and omits some of them. The data show under 200,000 clones, 70% to 90% seen once. What was sequenced was peripheral blood. The receptors derive from a woman over 75 with acute or convalescent COVID-19. Each CDR3 is given with its conserved first and last residue. A D gene is named only where the DNA matches it firmly. Only part of the rows carry a size: once, few, many, or a class if the clone is expanded.

abundance: NA
d_gene: NA
j_gene: TRBJ1-2
v_gene: TRBV28
CDR3nt: TGTGCCACCTCGGGGAAGAACTATGGCTACACCTTC
CDR3aa: CATSGKNYGYTF

abundance: NA
d_gene: TRBD1
j_gene: TRBJ1-4
v_gene: TRBV5-5
CDR3nt: TGTGCCAGCAGCTCGGGACAGATTAATGAAAAACTGTTTTTT
CDR3aa: CASSSGQINEKLFF

abundance: NA
d_gene: TRBD2
j_gene: TRBJ2-6
v_gene: TRBV6-2/TRBV6-3
CDR3nt: TGTGCCAGCAGTCACCGACTAAGCGGGATCTCTGGGGCCAACGTCCTGACTTTC
CDR3aa: CASSHRLSGISGANVLTF

abundance: NA
d_gene: NA
j_gene: TRBJ1-3
v_gene: TRBV7-2
CDR3nt: TGTGCCAGCAGCTTTAGGGAGGGGAACACCATATATTTT
CDR3aa: CASSFREGNTIYF

abundance: NA
d_gene: NA
j_gene: TRBJ1-1
v_gene: TRBV6-5
CDR3nt: TGTGCCAGCAGCCAAAAACAGAACACTGAAGCTTTCTTT
CDR3aa: CASSQKQNTEAFF

abundance: NA
d_gene: TRBD1
j_gene: TRBJ2-2
v_gene: TRBV6-5
CDR3nt: TGTGCCAGCTGGAGAGGGGGCGCAAACACCGGGGAGCTGTTTTTT
CDR3aa: CASWRGGANTGELFF

abundance: NA
d_gene: NA
j_gene: TRBJ1-2
v_gene: TRBV18
CDR3nt: TGTGCCAGCTCACAGGGGGTTGACTATGGCTACACCTTC
CDR3aa: CASSQGVDYGYTF

abundance: once
d_gene: TRBD2
j_gene: TRBJ2-1
v_gene: TRBV9
CDR3nt: TGTGCCAGCAGCCCGCCCGGGACTAGCCTTTACAATGAGCAGTTCTTC
CDR3aa: CASSPPGTSLYNEQFF

abundance: NA
d_gene: TRBD1
j_gene: TRBJ1-1
v_gene: TRBV4-3
CDR3nt: TGCGCCAGCAGCCACATAAGGGGCAGGGGGACTGAAGCTTTCTTT
CDR3aa: CASSHIRGRGTEAFF

abundance: NA
d_gene: NA
j_gene: TRBJ1-5
v_gene: TRBV28
CDR3nt: TGTGCCAGCAGCCTCCTGGGGGCACGGCCCCAGCATTTT
CDR3aa: CASSLLGARPQHF

abundance: NA
d_gene: NA
j_gene: TRBJ1-2
v_gene: TRBV19
CDR3nt: TGTGCCAGTAGTATAGTCCCGCTGGGGGGGGCTCCTGGCTACACCTTC
CDR3aa: CASSIVPLGGAPGYTF

abundance: NA
d_gene: NA
j_gene: TRBJ2-1
v_gene: TRBV5-1
CDR3nt: TGCGCCAGCAGCCCCCGCGCAGGGTGGGTTTACAACAATGAGCAGTTCTTC
CDR3aa: CASSPRAGWVYNNEQFF

abundance: few
d_gene: TRBD1
j_gene: TRBJ1-1
v_gene: TRBV27
CDR3nt: TGTGCCAGCAGTTTAGAGACAGGGAGAAAGAACACTGAAGCTTTCTTT
CDR3aa: CASSLETGRKNTEAFF

abundance: NA
d_gene: NA
j_gene: TRBJ2-7
v_gene: TRBV12-3/TRBV12-4
CDR3nt: TGTGCCAGCACAAAGGAGGGGTTCGAGCAGTACTTC
CDR3aa: CASTKEGFEQYF

abundance: NA
d_gene: NA
j_gene: TRBJ2-2
v_gene: TRBV30
CDR3nt: TGTGCCTGGAGTGTAGGGGGTACGAACACCGGGGAGCTGTTTTTT
CDR3aa: CAWSVGGTNTGELFF

abundance: NA
d_gene: NA
j_gene: TRBJ1-1
v_gene: TRBV7-9
CDR3nt: TGTGCCAGCAGCTTTCGACACCCGGGGACTGAAGCTTTCTTT
CDR3aa: CASSFRHPGTEAFF

abundance: NA
d_gene: TRBD1
j_gene: TRBJ2-7
v_gene: TRBV28
CDR3nt: TGTGCCAGCAGTCTCACTGAGACAGGGCGCTACGAGCAGTACTTC
CDR3aa: CASSLTETGRYEQYF

abundance: NA
d_gene: NA
j_gene: TRBJ1-1
v_gene: TRBV19
CDR3nt: TGTGCCAGTAGTATAGTACGGGAAACTGAAGCTTTCTTT
CDR3aa: CASSIVRETEAFF

abundance: NA
d_gene: TRBD1
j_gene: TRBJ2-2
v_gene: TRBV9
CDR3nt: TGTGCCAGCAGCGTAGGACAGGGGGACACCGGGGAGCTGTTTTTT
CDR3aa: CASSVGQGDTGELFF

abundance: NA
d_gene: NA
j_gene: TRBJ1-3
v_gene: TRBV28
CDR3nt: TGTGCCAGCAGTTTCTCAGGGTTTCTGAACGCTGGAAACACCATATATTTT
CDR3aa: CASSFSGFLNAGNTIYF

abundance: NA
d_gene: TRBD1
j_gene: TRBJ1-2
v_gene: TRBV28
CDR3nt: TGTGCCAGCAGCCGGAGGACAGGGGCCTCCTATGGCTACACCTTC
CDR3aa: CASSRRTGASYGYTF

abundance: NA
d_gene: TRBD1
j_gene: TRBJ1-2
v_gene: TRBV19
CDR3nt: TGTGCCAGTAGTCCCTCCGGGACAGGGAACTATGGCTACACCTTC
CDR3aa: CASSPSGTGNYGYTF

abundance: NA
d_gene: NA
j_gene: TRBJ2-3
v_gene: TRBV2
CDR3nt: TGTGCCAGCAGTCCCCAGGGACTCTCACCAGATACGCAGTATTTT
CDR3aa: CASSPQGLSPDTQYF

abundance: NA
d_gene: TRBD1
j_gene: TRBJ2-2
v_gene: TRBV7-2
CDR3nt: TGTGCCAGCAGCCTTTTGGGACAGGGTACCGGGGAGCTGTTTTTT
CDR3aa: CASSLLGQGTGELFF

abundance: NA
d_gene: TRBD1
j_gene: TRBJ1-1
v_gene: TRBV4-2
CDR3nt: TGTGCCAGCAGACCAGGGACAGGGGGAGTTACTGAAGCTTTCTTT
CDR3aa: CASRPGTGGVTEAFF

abundance: NA
d_gene: NA
j_gene: TRBJ1-1
v_gene: TRBV10-2
CDR3nt: TGCGCCAGCAGTTCTACAGGAGTAGAGAACACTGAAGCTTTCTTT
CDR3aa: CASSSTGVENTEAFF

abundance: NA
d_gene: NA
j_gene: TRBJ1-1
v_gene: TRBV29-1
CDR3nt: TGCAGCGTCCCTCAAAATGGGGCCCGAACTGAAGCTTTCTTT
CDR3aa: CSVPQNGARTEAFF

abundance: NA
d_gene: NA
j_gene: TRBJ1-1
v_gene: TRBV11-2
CDR3nt: TGTGCCAGCAGCTTAGCTACTGAAGCTTTCTTT
CDR3aa: CASSLATEAFF

abundance: NA
d_gene: TRBD1
j_gene: TRBJ2-5
v_gene: TRBV18
CDR3nt: TGTGCCAGCTCACCAGGGCTCGGACAGGGGGAGACCCAGTACTTC
CDR3aa: CASSPGLGQGETQYF

abundance: few
d_gene: TRBD2
j_gene: TRBJ2-1
v_gene: TRBV29-1
CDR3nt: TGCAGCGTTGAGTTACTTCTAGCGGGACTTACGTACAATGAGCAGTTCTTC
CDR3aa: CSVELLLAGLTYNEQFF

abundance: NA
d_gene: TRBD1
j_gene: TRBJ1-3
v_gene: TRBV2
CDR3nt: TGTGCCAGCAGCCCTAGGGTGGGACAGATCGGTTCTGGAAACACCATATATTTT
CDR3aa: CASSPRVGQIGSGNTIYF

abundance: NA
d_gene: NA
j_gene: TRBJ1-1
v_gene: TRBV6-5
CDR3nt: TGTGCCAGCAGTTACGGAGGTCTGGGCACTGAAGCTTTCTTT
CDR3aa: CASSYGGLGTEAFF

abundance: NA
d_gene: TRBD2
j_gene: TRBJ2-7
v_gene: TRBV4-3
CDR3nt: TGCGCCAGCAGCCAAGAGGGAGGGTCTACCTACGAGCAGTACTTC
CDR3aa: CASSQEGGSTYEQYF

abundance: few
d_gene: TRBD1
j_gene: TRBJ1-1
v_gene: TRBV6-6
CDR3nt: TGTGCCACCGAAGATACAGGGGGCAACACTGAAGCTTTCTTT
CDR3aa: CATEDTGGNTEAFF

abundance: NA
d_gene: NA
j_gene: TRBJ2-5
v_gene: TRBV5-4
CDR3nt: TGTGCCAGCAGCCCGCGGCAGGGACTGGGCCAAGAGACCCAGTACTTC
CDR3aa: CASSPRQGLGQETQYF

abundance: NA
d_gene: TRBD2
j_gene: TRBJ2-2
v_gene: TRBV5-1
CDR3nt: TGCGCCAGCAGGCCCATAGCGGGACGGGACACCGGGGAGCTGTTTTTT
CDR3aa: CASRPIAGRDTGELFF

abundance: NA
d_gene: TRBD2
j_gene: TRBJ2-3
v_gene: TRBV5-1
CDR3nt: TGCGCCAGCAGCCCCCGACTAGCGGGAGGGGTAGATACGCAGTATTTT
CDR3aa: CASSPRLAGGVDTQYF

abundance: NA
d_gene: NA
j_gene: TRBJ2-3
v_gene: TRBV5-1
CDR3nt: TGCGCCAGCAGCTCGACACCCCTAAAAACAGATACGCAGTATTTT
CDR3aa: CASSSTPLKTDTQYF

abundance: NA
d_gene: NA
j_gene: TRBJ2-2
v_gene: TRBV9
CDR3nt: TGTGCCAGCAGCCCCCTAGCGAACACCGGGGAGCTGTTTTTT
CDR3aa: CASSPLANTGELFF

abundance: NA
d_gene: TRBD2
j_gene: TRBJ2-7
v_gene: TRBV28
CDR3nt: TGTGCCAGCAGTCCCCCAGGCGGGAGGGGAATATACGAGCAGTACTTC
CDR3aa: CASSPPGGRGIYEQYF

abundance: NA
d_gene: NA
j_gene: TRBJ1-6
v_gene: TRBV4-3
CDR3nt: TGCGCCAGCAGCCAAGATCGGGGGGGCCCACCCCTCCACTTT
CDR3aa: CASSQDRGGPPLHF

abundance: NA
d_gene: TRBD1
j_gene: TRBJ2-2
v_gene: TRBV15
CDR3nt: TGTGCCACCAGCAGAGGTGGACAGGGGAACACCGGGGAGCTGTTTTTT
CDR3aa: CATSRGGQGNTGELFF

abundance: NA
d_gene: NA
j_gene: TRBJ2-2
v_gene: TRBV2
CDR3nt: TGTGCCAGCATACAGGTACCGAACACCGGGGAGCTGTTTTTT
CDR3aa: CASIQVPNTGELFF

abundance: once
d_gene: TRBD1
j_gene: TRBJ1-4
v_gene: TRBV30
CDR3nt: TGTGCCTGGAGACCCTTTCACAGGGGTAAAGAGGAAAAACTGTTTTTT
CDR3aa: CAWRPFHRGKEEKLFF

abundance: NA
d_gene: TRBD2
j_gene: TRBJ2-1
v_gene: TRBV30
CDR3nt: TGTGCCTGGAGGACCTTAAAAACTAGCGGAATACCGTTCTTC
CDR3aa: CAWRTLKTSGIPFF

abundance: NA
d_gene: NA
j_gene: TRBJ1-1
v_gene: TRBV12-5
CDR3nt: TGTGCTAGTGGACCTGGTCCACCTTCTAGTGAAGCTTTCTTT
CDR3aa: CASGPGPPSSEAFF

abundance: few
d_gene: TRBD2
j_gene: TRBJ2-7
v_gene: TRBV4-1
CDR3nt: TGCGCCAGCAGCCGGGGGAGGGACGTCTACGAGCAGTACTTC
CDR3aa: CASSRGRDVYEQYF

abundance: NA
d_gene: TRBD2
j_gene: TRBJ2-1
v_gene: TRBV3-1/TRBV3-2
CDR3nt: TGTGCCAGCAGCCCCACACTAGCGGAATATAATGAGCAGTTCTTC
CDR3aa: CASSPTLAEYNEQFF

abundance: NA
d_gene: TRBD1
j_gene: TRBJ1-6
v_gene: TRBV18
CDR3nt: TGTGCCAGCTCGCCCCAGGGACAGGGAGGAGGGTCACCCCTCCACTTT
CDR3aa: CASSPQGQGGGSPLHF

abundance: NA
d_gene: TRBD2
j_gene: TRBJ2-5
v_gene: TRBV11-3
CDR3nt: TGTGCCAGCAGCTTAGATGGAGCAGGCGGGGGGAAAGAGACCCAGTACTTC
CDR3aa: CASSLDGAGGGKETQYF

abundance: NA
d_gene: TRBD1
j_gene: TRBJ2-3
v_gene: TRBV27
CDR3nt: TGTGCCAGCACCACGGACAGGGTCGCAGATACGCAGTATTTT
CDR3aa: CASTTDRVADTQYF

abundance: once
d_gene: NA
j_gene: TRBJ2-7
v_gene: TRBV19
CDR3nt: TGTGCCAGTAGTATACGCAGGGGGGTCTACGAGCAGTACTTC
CDR3aa: CASSIRRGVYEQYF

abundance: once
d_gene: TRBD2
j_gene: TRBJ2-3
v_gene: TRBV7-8
CDR3nt: TGTGCCAGCAGCCCCCGACTAGCGGGTAGAGCGATCACAGATACGCAGTATTTT
CDR3aa: CASSPRLAGRAITDTQYF

abundance: NA
d_gene: NA
j_gene: TRBJ1-4
v_gene: TRBV5-8
CDR3nt: TGTGCCAGCAGCAGGCCGACGGAGTATAATGAAAAACTGTTTTTT
CDR3aa: CASSRPTEYNEKLFF